This T cell receptor (beta chain) was obtained from a study of CXCR3-negative and CXCR3-positive naive CD8 T cells. Study results and limitations: Relative to memory CD8+ cells, whose diversity was much lower, both naive subsets had comparably high diversity. For the naive subsets, surface CD5 was similar, and TCR strength was inferred from TRB CDR3 properties. More hydrophobic TRB CDR3s were found in CXCR3-positive naive cells than in CXCR3-negative naive cells.

Of note for this clonotype: Its antigen is still unknown.

The authors prepared UMI-labeled TRB cDNA libraries by 5' RACE. Reprocessing the 5' RACE reads, TCRdb reports a single entry for every CDR3 protein and omits DNA. Here the sample table reports under 150,000 distinct CDR3 sequences. Sample: naive CXCR3+ CD8+ T cells from blood. The subset: CD45RO-CCR7+CD27+CD95- naive CD8+ T cells expressing CXCR3 (TNR3+). This sequence was found in a human donor in good health. Some clones in this sample may be carry-over from other donors' samples.

The CDR3 loop is CASSEGLADQETHYF. The chain uses TRBV10-2 and TRBJ2-5; TCRdb reports TRBD2, a call that lacks DNA to check it against. Per the germline V gene, CDR1 is WSHSY and CDR2 is SAAADI. The CDR3 consists of 15 residues.